These T cell receptor beta chains were read from a single sample in a study of sequential checkpoint blockade in melanoma. Assay: immunoSEQ multiplex PCR; the TCRdb copy retains only in-frame clones and omits some. The sample lists about 38,000 clones, 88% occurring once. The sample in question was CD8+ T cells sorted from blood (inferred from file names), obtained from a patient given nivolumab and ipilimumab in sequence. The receptors originated from a human donor with melanoma. CDR3s include the opening cysteine and the closing phenylalanine or tryptophan. D genes are given only for firm matches. The listing skips clone size in some rows; elsewhere it reads once, few, many or a size class.

J	V	size	D	DNA	CDR3
TRBJ2-1	TRBV9	.	TRBD2	TGTGCCAGCACCTTAGCGGGAGTGAGCTACAATGAGCAGTTCTTC	CASTLAGVSYNEQFF
TRBJ1-2	TRBV6-5	.	.	TGTGCCAGCAGTCCCATGGGGGGGGCCTATGGCTACACCTTC	CASSPMGGAYGYTF
TRBJ1-3	TRBV7-8	once	.	TGTGCCAGCAGCTTAGGGGGAGAGGGTGGAAACACCATATATTTT	CASSLGGEGGNTIYF
TRBJ2-7	TRBV7-9	few	.	TGTGCCAGCAGCCAACTAGTCTCCGAGCAGTACTTC	CASSQLVSEQYF
TRBJ2-2	TRBV29-1	.	.	TGCAGCGTCCGGGGACTTCCGAACACCGGGGAGCTGTTTTTT	CSVRGLPNTGELFF
TRBJ1-5	TRBV27	.	.	TGTGCCAGCAGCTTAGGCGGCGGTCAGCCCCAGCATTTT	CASSLGGGQPQHF
TRBJ2-1	TRBV19	once	.	TGTGCCAGTAGTATTTGGGACAACTACAATGAGCAGTTCTTC	CASSIWDNYNEQFF
TRBJ1-2	TRBV6-5	.	.	TGTGCCAGCAGTTACGGGGCGGAGAGGAGCTACACCTTC	CASSYGAERSYTF
TRBJ1-1	TRBV9	.	.	TGTGCCAGCAGCGTAGACGGGAACACTGAAGCTTTCTTT	CASSVDGNTEAFF
TRBJ2-7	TRBV11-3	.	.	TGTGCCAGCAGCTTAGGTCCGGGGTACGAGCAGTACTTC	CASSLGPGYEQYF
TRBJ1-5	TRBV5-6	.	TRBD1	TGTGCCAGCAGCTTGGCAGGACAGGGGGTCCAGCCCCAGCATTTT	CASSLAGQGVQPQHF
TRBJ1-5	TRBV27	.	.	TGTGCCAGCAGTTTATCCGGAGATCAGCCCCAGCATTTT	CASSLSGDQPQHF
TRBJ2-3	TRBV19	.	TRBD2	TGTGGTACGACTAGCGGGAGTGGTAATACGCAGTATTTT	CGTTSGSGNTQYF
TRBJ2-1	TRBV9	.	TRBD2	TGTGCCAGCAGCGTAAGGCAGGGACTAGCGCCCTACAATGAGCAGTTCTTC	CASSVRQGLAPYNEQFF
TRBJ2-7	TRBV7-9	.	.	TGTGCCAGCAGCTTTGTCGGGTTCGGCTACGAGCAGTACTTC	CASSFVGFGYEQYF
TRBJ2-3	TRBV7-3	.	TRBD2	TGTGCCAGCAGCTGGACTAGCGGGAGCGGTACGCAGTATTTT	CASSWTSGSGTQYF
TRBJ2-2	TRBV7-3	few	.	TGTGCCAGCAGCTTAGACAGAAACACCGGGGAGCTGTTTTTT	CASSLDRNTGELFF
TRBJ2-1	TRBV5-1	.	TRBD2	TGCGCCAGCAGTCTTAACCTAGCGGGAGCCTACAATGAGCAGTTCTTC	CASSLNLAGAYNEQFF
TRBJ2-3	TRBV14	.	.	TGTGCCAGCAGCCCCCAAGGAGCGGAGGGGCCAGATACGCAGTATTTT	CASSPQGAEGPDTQYF
TRBJ1-3	TRBV2	.	TRBD1	TGTGCCAGCAAGCTCGGACAGGGGGGAGGAAACACCATATATTTT	CASKLGQGGGNTIYF
TRBJ2-7	TRBV18	few	.	TGTGCCAGCTCACCCCCCACAGGGACGGGGTACGAGCAGTACTTC	CASSPPTGTGYEQYF
TRBJ2-7	TRBV2	.	TRBD2	TGTGCCAGCAGTTTTGCGGGGGGGTACGAGCAGTACTTC	CASSFAGGYEQYF
TRBJ2-7	TRBV7-9	.	TRBD1	TGTGCCAGCAGCGCAGGGGGACAGGGGGTCTACGAGCAGTACTTC	CASSAGGQGVYEQYF
TRBJ1-1	TRBV23-1	.	.	TGCGCCAGCAGTCACCCATTCAGGGGAGACACTGAAGCTTTCTTT	CASSHPFRGDTEAFF
TRBJ1-6	TRBV7-2	.	.	TGTGCCAGCAGCTTTGATACAGGGACGCCCTATAATTCACCCCTCCACTTT	CASSFDTGTPYNSPLHF
TRBJ2-1	TRBV9	.	TRBD2	TGTGCCAGCAGCTTAAGCGGGAGAGGATACAATGAGCAGTTCTTC	CASSLSGRGYNEQFF
TRBJ2-2	TRBV4-3	.	TRBD2	TGCGCCAGCAGCCAAACAAACACCTTAGCGGGAGTAATGGACGGGGAGCTGTTTTTT	CASSQTNTLAGVMDGELFF
TRBJ1-1	TRBV7-2	.	.	TGTGCCAGCAGCTTTCCAGGGAAAGCTTTCTTT	CASSFPGKAFF
TRBJ2-5	TRBV4-2	.	.	TGTGCCAGCAGCCAAGTTCCACAAGAGACCCAGTACTTC	CASSQVPQETQYF
TRBJ2-7	TRBV11-1	few	TRBD1	TGTGCCAGCAGTCAAACAGGGGGCTACGAGCAGTACTTC	CASSQTGGYEQYF
TRBJ2-1	TRBV4-3	.	TRBD1	TGCGCCAGCAGCCTGCAGGGGGCAAATGAGCAGTTCTTC	CASSLQGANEQFF
TRBJ1-1	TRBV7-9	.	.	TGTGCCAGCAGCTTAGTCAGGGTTCGCACTGAAGCTTTCTTT	CASSLVRVRTEAFF
TRBJ2-5	TRBV5-4	.	.	TGTGCCAGCAGCTTGTGGAGCCAAGAGACCCAGTACTTC	CASSLWSQETQYF
TRBJ2-3	TRBV27	.	TRBD1	TGTGCCAGCAGTCCGTGGACAGGGAAAGACACAGATACGCAGTATTTT	CASSPWTGKDTDTQYF
TRBJ2-1	TRBV27	.	.	TGTGCCAGCAGTTTATCGCCAGGACTGAATGAGCAGTTCTTC	CASSLSPGLNEQFF